The T cell receptor (beta chain) described here comes from a study of cytomegalovirus exposure and HLA in healthy donors. The CMV serostatus of this donor went unrecorded. Looked up from germline, CDR1 is SGHDN and CDR2 is FVKESK. This CDR3 region has 13 residues. Between the trimmed V and J ends, which lost 0 bases and 5 bases, there was a span of 7 bases. Primers included in the PCR were 60 Vbeta and 13 Jbeta primers. Libraries were prepared by immunoSEQ multiplex PCR; TCRdb keeps only in-frame clonotypes and omits some of them. The sample has around 150,000 clones; over 75% are singletons. This receptor was obtained from a human donor in good health. Specimen: PBMCs. This chain links TRBV14 with TRBJ1-1; no firm D call. CDR3 nucleotide sequence: TGTGCCAGCAGCCAAGATGTTCGGACTGAAGCTTTCTTT. It yields the protein CASSQDVRTEAFF.